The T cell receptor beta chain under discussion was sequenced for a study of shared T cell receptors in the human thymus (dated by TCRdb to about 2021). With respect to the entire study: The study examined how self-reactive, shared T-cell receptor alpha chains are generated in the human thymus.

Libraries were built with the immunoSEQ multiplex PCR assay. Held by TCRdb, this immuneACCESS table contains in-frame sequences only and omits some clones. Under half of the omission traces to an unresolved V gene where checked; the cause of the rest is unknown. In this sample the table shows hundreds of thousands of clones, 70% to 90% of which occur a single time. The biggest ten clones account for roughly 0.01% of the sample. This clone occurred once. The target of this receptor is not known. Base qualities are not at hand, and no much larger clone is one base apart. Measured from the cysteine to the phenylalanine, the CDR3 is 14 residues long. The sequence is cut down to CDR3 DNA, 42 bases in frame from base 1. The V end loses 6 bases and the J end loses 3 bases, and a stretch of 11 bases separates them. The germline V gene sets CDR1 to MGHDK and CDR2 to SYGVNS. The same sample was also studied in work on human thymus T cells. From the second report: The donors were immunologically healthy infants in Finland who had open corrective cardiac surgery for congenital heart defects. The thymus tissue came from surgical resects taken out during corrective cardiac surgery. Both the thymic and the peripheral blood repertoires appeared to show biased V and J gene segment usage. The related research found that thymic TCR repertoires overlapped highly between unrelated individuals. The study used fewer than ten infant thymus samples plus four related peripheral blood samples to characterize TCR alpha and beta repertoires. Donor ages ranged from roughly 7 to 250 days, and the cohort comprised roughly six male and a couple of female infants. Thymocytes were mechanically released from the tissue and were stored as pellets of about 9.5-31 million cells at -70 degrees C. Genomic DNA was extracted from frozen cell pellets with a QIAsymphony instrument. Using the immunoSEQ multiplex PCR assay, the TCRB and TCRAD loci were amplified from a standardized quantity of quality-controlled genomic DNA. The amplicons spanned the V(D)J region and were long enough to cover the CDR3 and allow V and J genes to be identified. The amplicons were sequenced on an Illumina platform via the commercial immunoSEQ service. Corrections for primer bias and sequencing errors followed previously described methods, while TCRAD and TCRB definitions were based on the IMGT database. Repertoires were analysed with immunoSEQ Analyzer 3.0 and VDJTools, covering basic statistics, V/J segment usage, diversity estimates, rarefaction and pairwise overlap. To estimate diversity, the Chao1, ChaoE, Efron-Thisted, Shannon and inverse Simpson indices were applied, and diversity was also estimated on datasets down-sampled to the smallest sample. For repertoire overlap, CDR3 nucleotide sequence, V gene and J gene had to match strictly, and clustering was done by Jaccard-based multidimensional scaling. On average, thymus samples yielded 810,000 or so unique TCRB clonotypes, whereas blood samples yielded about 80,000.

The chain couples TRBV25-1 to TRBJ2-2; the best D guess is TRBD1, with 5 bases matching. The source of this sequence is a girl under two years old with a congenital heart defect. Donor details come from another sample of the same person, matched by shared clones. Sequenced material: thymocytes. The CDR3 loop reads CASRADRYTGELFF. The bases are TGTGCCAGCAGGGCCGACAGATACACCGGGGAGCTGTTTTTT.